Each of the 18 T cell receptor beta chains below was sequenced from the same sample in a study of CD8+ T cells in alopecia areata. Treatment described: oral pan-JAK inhibitor, 5-10 mg twice daily. cDNA reverse transcribed from extracted RNA served as the sequencing template. Profiled with immunoSEQ multiplex PCR; TCRdb holds only in-frame clones, not every one. The table records around 200,000 clones, over 60% of them present only once. Sequenced here: CD4+ T cells sorted from blood, sampled at week 4, from a patient treated with tofacitinib. The receptors originated from a human donor with alopecia areata.

The chain joins TRBV11-2 to TRBJ1-2, with 7 bases fitting TRBD1. This CDR3 has 14 residues. The trim removed 7 bases at V and 4 bases at J, leaving 9 bases unmatched. Looked up from germline, CDR1 is SGHAT and CDR2 is FQNNGV. The CDR3 nucleotides read TGTGCCAGCACCCTCGGTTCAGGGGGCTATGGCTACACCTTC. Protein: CASTLGSGGYGYTF.

This sequence joins TRBV30 and TRBJ2-5; D unresolved. Trimming removed 1 base from V and 5 bases from J, with 5 bases in between. CDR1 and CDR2 (germline): GTSNPN, SVGIG (reference sequence). This CDR3 is built from 11 residues. For the CDR3, the DNA is TGTGCCTGGAGTGCCCGCGAGACCCAGTACTTC. It yields the protein CAWSARETQYF.

This chain connects TRBV29-1 to TRBJ1-1; tentative D call: TRBD1 (5 bases). CDR1 SQVTM and CDR2 ANQGSEA come from the germline V gene. The CDR3 runs to 12 residues. Deletions cut 3 bases from V and 4 bases from J, with 9 bases between. The CDR3 sequence: CSVDSGVTEAFF. The CDR3, as DNA: TGCAGCGTTGATTCGGGGGTCACTGAAGCTTTCTTT.

This chain connects TRBV7-9 to TRBJ2-7; 8 bases fit TRBD2. Germline-derived CDR1 and CDR2 are SEHNR and FQNEAQ (reference sequence). CDR3 size: 13 residues. V dropped 7 bases and J dropped 4; count of bases not matched to a gene: 6. Here the CDR3 reads CASTSGGAYEQYF. Written as DNA, the CDR3 is TGTGCCAGCACCTCCGGGGGGGCGTACGAGCAGTACTTC.

The CDR3, as DNA: TGTGCCAGCAGCTTAGCTCCCCTTGAAGCTTTCTTT. Translated: CASSLAPLEAFF. The V call is TRBV11-3, the J call TRBJ1-1; no clear D gene. V was cut by 1 base and J by 7 bases, with 7 bases left in between. This CDR3 is 12 amino acids long. Germline loops: CDR1 SGHNT, CDR2 YENEEA. The full variable domain, rest sourced from reference TRBV11-3 and TRBJ1-1, is EAGVVQSPRYKIIEKKQPVAFWCNPISGHNTLYWYLQNLGQGPELLIRYENEEAVDDSQLPKDRFSAERLKGVDSTLKIQPAELGDSAVYLCASSLAPLEAFFGQGTRLTVV.

This chain uses TRBV7-9 with TRBJ2-2; D remains unclear. CDR3 size: 14 residues. V was shortened by 0 bases and J by 6 bases, with 8 bases between the two germline ends. Germline V gives CDR1 SEHNR, CDR2 FQNEAQ (reference sequence). The CDR3 region is CASSLASVSGELFF. The CDR3 DNA sequence: TGTGCCAGCAGCTTAGCGTCGGTGTCCGGGGAGCTGTTTTTT.

About this clone: At one end the junction does not follow the germline gene, possibly because of a read error. This chain uses TRBV29-1 with TRBJ1-5, with a possible D match to TRBD1 (5 bases). Germline V gene sequence: CDR1 SQVTM, CDR2 ANQGSEA. The CDR3 length is 14 residues. CDR3 region: CSVVYQGSSQPQHF. The CDR3 coding sequence is TGCAGCGTTGTTTACCAGGGCAGCAGTCAGCCCCAGCATTTT.

V usage is TRBV30 and J usage is TRBJ2-1; 7 nucleotides align to TRBD2. Germline CDR1 reads GTSNPN; CDR2 reads SVGIG (reference sequence). CDR3 length: 15 residues. The junction had 10 bases not matched to a gene; V was cut back by 4 bases and J by 4 bases. Here the CDR3 reads CAWTLGGAGYNEQFF. CDR3 coding DNA: TGTGCCTGGACCCTGGGGGGAGCGGGGTACAATGAGCAGTTCTTC.

The chain couples TRBV2 to TRBJ2-7; no clear D gene. Trimming left V 7 bases short and J 6 bases short, with 19 bases between. The length of the CDR3 is 14 residues. Germline loops: CDR1 SNHLY, CDR2 FYNNEI. The CDR3 reads CASNPVVSTPEQYF. The CDR3 bases are TGTGCCAGCAATCCGGTGGTATCAACACCCGAGCAGTACTTC.

In its sample, this clone was seen a few times. This rearrangement joins TRBV11-2 to TRBJ2-5, with TRBD1 matching over 11 bases. This CDR3 spans 15 amino acids. Germline loops: CDR1 SGHAT, CDR2 FQNNGV. The junction had 1 base not matched to a gene; V was cut back by 1 base and J by 3 bases. DNA of the CDR3: TGTGCCAGCAGCTTAGGGACAGGGGGCAAAGAGACCCAGTACTTC. Encoded protein: CASSLGTGGKETQYF.

This chain uses TRBV29-1 with TRBJ1-1, with no clear D. Germline V gene sequence: CDR1 SQVTM, CDR2 ANQGSEA. V shed 3 bases and J shed 6 bases, with 8 bases lying between them. This CDR3 has 11 amino acids. This CDR3 reads CSVETYSEAFF. CDR3 coding DNA: TGCAGCGTTGAGACGTACTCTGAAGCTTTCTTT.

The chain has TRBV4-2 and TRBJ2-7; D may correspond to TRBD1 or TRBD2 (6 bases each). V lost 2 bases and J 0 bases, leaving 14 bases between the germline ends. The germline gives CDR1 LGHNA, CDR2 YNFKEQ. The length of the CDR3 is 16 residues. The CDR3 DNA reads as TGTGCCAGCAGCCAATGGGGGGCGGGGCCCTCCTACGAGCAGTACTTC. Amino acids: CASSQWGAGPSYEQYF.

The chain combines TRBV11-2 with TRBJ2-3; D is uncertain. Trimming pared 7 bases from V and 4 bases from J, leaving 9 bases between. CDR3 length: 12 amino acids. CDR1 and CDR2 (germline): SGHAT, FQNNGV. As DNA, the CDR3 is TGTGCCAGCAAATCGAGCGCAGATACGCAGTATTTT. It specifies CASKSSADTQYF.

The V gene is TRBV29-1, the J gene TRBJ2-5; 7 nucleotides match TRBD1. V shed 4 bases and J 4 bases; nucleotides not matched to a gene: 3. The length of the CDR3 is 12 residues. Germline V gene lookup returns CDR1 SQVTM and CDR2 ANQGSEA. Written as DNA, the CDR3 is TGCAGCGTTGGGGACAGACTAGAGACCCAGTACTTC. Its protein product is CSVGDRLETQYF.

Comment on this clone: Other DNA sequences in this sample translate to the same CDR3. The chain joins TRBV30 to TRBJ2-7; no clear D gene. This CDR3 contains 14 residues. The V end was cut by 0 bases, the J end by 1 base, with 10 bases between. Germline assignment: CDR1 GTSNPN and CDR2 SVGIG (reference sequence). The CDR3 sequence: CAWSVSGGSYEQYF. CDR3 DNA: TGTGCCTGGAGTGTATCCGGCGGTTCCTACGAGCAGTACTTC.

The chain combines TRBV7-8 with TRBJ2-5; either TRBD1 or TRBD2 may fit D (6 bases each). Germline V gives CDR1 SGHVS, CDR2 FQNEAQ. The CDR3 has 13 residues. V was trimmed by 0 bases and J by 5 bases, leaving 7 bases between them. The CDR3 sequence: CASSLAGGETQYF. The DNA of the CDR3 is TGTGCCAGCAGCTTAGCAGGGGGGGAGACCCAGTACTTC. Looking up the rest from reference TRBV7-8 and TRBJ2-5 gives the full variable domain: GAGVSQSPRYKVAKRGQDVALRCDPISGHVSLFWYQQALGQGPEFLTYFQNEAQLDKSGLPSDRFFAERPEGSVSTLKIQRTQQEDSAVYLCASSLAGGETQYFGPGTRLLVL.

Here the CDR3 reads CASSLARDNEQFF. The CDR3 DNA reads TGTGCCAGCAGCTTGGCCAGGGACAATGAGCAGTTCTTC. The chain couples TRBV5-4 to TRBJ2-1; the D gene is possibly TRBD1 (5 bases). Per germline, CDR1 SGHNT and CDR2 YYREEE (reference sequence). The V and J ends lost 0 bases and 5 bases respectively, with 6 bases between them. This CDR3 has 13 amino acids.

This chain links TRBV2 with TRBJ2-2; D remains unclear. The CDR3 loop spans 15 amino acids. V was pared by 4 bases and J by 0 bases, with 9 bases between. Germline V gene lookup returns CDR1 SNHLY and CDR2 FYNNEI. CDR3 in amino acids: CASSAGRANTGELFF. CDR3 nucleotide sequence: TGTGCCAGCAGTGCTGGCAGAGCGAACACCGGGGAGCTGTTTTTT.